These T cell receptor beta chains were read from a single sample in a study of blood T cells in healthy people across ages. TCRdb itself ran the 5' RACE reads through MiXCR, one entry per CDR3 protein. Found here are 650,000 to 800,000 distinct CDR3 sequences, over 40% of them singletons; the top ten hold roughly 13%. The sequencing input was blood. These receptors were taken from a woman at least 80 years old in good health. Each CDR3 is given with its conserved first and last residue. D genes are given only for firm matches. The listing skips clone size in some rows; elsewhere it reads once, few, many or a size class.

d_call j_call clone_size v_call cdr3_nt cdr3_aa
- TRBJ2-1 - TRBV9 TGTGCCAGCAGCGCCGCGGGGATCCACAATGAGCAGTTCTTC CASSAAGIHNEQFF
TRBD2 TRBJ2-1 once TRBV20-1 TGCAGTGCCCAGACTAGCGGGAGCACCTACAATGAGCAGTTCTTC CSAQTSGSTYNEQFF
- TRBJ2-5 many TRBV7-2 TGTGCCAGCGCCTTTGGGACTTCTGAGACCCAGTACTTC CASAFGTSETQYF
- TRBJ2-4 - TRBV7-9 TGTGCCAGCAGCGAGACCGGAGGAGACGGCAAAAACATTCAGTACTTC CASSETGGDGKNIQYF
TRBD1 TRBJ1-1 few TRBV11-2 TGTGCCAGCTCGCCGGACAGGGGAATTTACACTGAAGCTTTCTTT CASSPDRGIYTEAFF
TRBD2 TRBJ2-1 - TRBV27 TGTGCCAGCAGTTTATTGGGGACTAGCGCCCTTCGGGAGCAGTTCTTC CASSLLGTSALREQFF
- TRBJ2-3 - TRBV29-1 TGCAGCGTTGAAGGTACAGGGACTAGCACAGATACGCAGTATTTT CSVEGTGTSTDTQYF
TRBD1 TRBJ1-5 - TRBV6-5 TGTGCCGCCCAGGCGGGACAGGGACAGCCCCAGCATTTT CAAQAGQGQPQHF
TRBD1 TRBJ2-5 few TRBV19 TGTGCCAGTAGTACGGGGACGACAGGGGATGAGACCCAGTACTTC CASSTGTTGDETQYF
TRBD1 TRBJ2-7 - TRBV10-3 TGTGCCATCAGCGACTATGGGCAGGGGGCAATCTACGAGCAGTACTTC CAISDYGQGAIYEQYF
- TRBJ1-4 - TRBV14 TGTGCCAGCAGCTACCGACCGCCAGTCCCCGTGTGGTTGTTTTTT CASSYRPPVPVWLFF
- TRBJ1-5 few TRBV7-2 TGTGCCAGCAGCTCGTCTACTCTTGAGCCCCAGCATTTT CASSSSTLEPQHF
- TRBJ1-1 - TRBV11-2 TGTGCCAGCAGCCCTAGTTTGGGGTACCCAAACACTGAAGCTTTCTTT CASSPSLGYPNTEAFF
TRBD2 TRBJ2-3 many TRBV7-9 TGTGCCAGCAGCGGGACTAGCGGGGGAACAGATACGCAGTATTTT CASSGTSGGTDTQYF
- TRBJ2-3 - TRBV24-1 TGTGCCACCAGTGATTTGACGGAGGGGCGCACAGATACGCAGTATTTT CATSDLTEGRTDTQYF
TRBD2 TRBJ2-3 - TRBV27 TGTGCCAGCGGGAGACTAGCGGAAATCACAGATACGCAGTATTTT CASGRLAEITDTQYF
TRBD2 TRBJ2-3 many TRBV10-3 TGTGCCATCAGTGAGTTGGGGACTAGCGGGAGCACAGATACGCAGTATTTT CAISELGTSGSTDTQYF
TRBD1 TRBJ2-1 few TRBV7-9 TGTGCCAGCAGTTTACCGGGACAGTTATACAATGAGCAGTTCTTC CASSLPGQLYNEQFF
TRBD1 TRBJ2-7 - TRBV5-1 TGCGCCAGCAGCTTGGCTGGGACAGGCTACGAGCAGTGCTTC CASSLAGTGYEQCF
TRBD1 TRBJ1-1 - TRBV7-2 TGTGCCAGCAGCATTAGACAGGGGGCGACTGAAGCTTTCTTT CASSIRQGATEAFF
- TRBJ1-1 - TRBV7-9 TGTGCCAGCAGCGAGGAGTCGGGGGGACGTGTATGCGGAGCTTTCTTT CASSEESGGRVCGAFF
- TRBJ2-1 many TRBV7-2 TGTGCCAGCAGCGTACCGACTCCGGGGAATGAGCAGTTCTTC CASSVPTPGNEQFF
- TRBJ2-7 - TRBV20-1 TGCAGTGCCGGCGGAGGCACTCTATACAATGAGCAGTACTTC CSAGGGTLYNEQYF